This T cell receptor beta chain appears in the sequencing data of a study of blood T cell repertoires in COVID-19. Study background: From the United States, Italy and Spain came samples of acute and convalescent COVID-19. PBMCs, B-cell-depleted T cells, or T cells were the source of the cDNA or gDNA that made up the material.

Source study methods: Reference gene primer amplification gave estimated nucleated cell counts. The table came from immunoSEQ multiplex PCR; TCRdb's copy has only in-frame clones and leaves some out. V and J calls and clone size are given by that table; D and trimming were obtained from the DNA. The profile shows tens of thousands of clones, about nine tenths of them singletons. The germline V gene has CDR1 SGHRS and CDR2 YFSETQ. The V gene end was trimmed by 2 bases and the J gene end by 5 bases; junction bases not matched to a gene: 3. CDR3 length equals 14 residues. The specimen sequenced was peripheral blood. The clonotype originates from a man between 60 and 75 years old with acute or convalescent COVID-19. The chain couples TRBV5-1 to TRBJ2-5; 10 nucleotides agree with TRBD1. The CDR3 nucleotides read TGCGCCAGCAGCTTCGGGACAGGGGTTGAGACCCAGTACTTC. Its translation is CASSFGTGVETQYF.